This TCR beta chain is drawn from a study of T cell repertoires in cytomegalovirus infection. Study-level information: Based on public TCR beta signatures, there were indications of CMV infection and of a matching HLA type.

A note on this clonotype: Its antigen is unidentified.

TCRdb ran MiXCR on the reads and lists one entry per CDR3 protein. The table lists roughly 720,000 distinct CDR3 sequences, 35% to 40% of them singletons, with 2.8% in the top ten. Study results and limitations: In two of eight donors, the top clonotype was HLA-C-restricted CMV-specific. Summed frequency of public TCR beta families distinguished CMV carriers with the relevant HLA.

CDR1 and CDR2 (germline): SGHTA, FQGNSA. CDR3 length: 13 amino acids. V was pared by 1 base and J by 8 bases, with 11 bases between. The origin of this receptor is a human donor in good health (CMV status not recorded). Some clones in this sample may be carry-over from other donors' samples. The rearrangement uses TRBV7-2 and TRBJ1-2; D is perhaps TRBD1 (5 bases). The sequencing input was PBMCs. The CDR3 DNA reads as TGTGCCAGCAGCTTAGATGTCGGGGCCGGCTACACCTTC. Translating it yields CASSLDVGAGYTF.